The T cell receptor beta chain described here comes from a study of shared clonotypes between healthy human individuals. General study findings and limits: The represented genetic and exposure-history diversity was limited by the small number of donors. Depth of sequencing was expected to influence donor clonotype sharing. Around 5% was the fraction of naive CD4 clonotypes found shared across several donors.

With 1 base removed from V and 7 bases from J, the gap between germline ends came to 14 bases. Germline V gene data show CDR1 as MGHRA and CDR2 as YSYEKL. The CDR3 covers 16 residues. Sequencing was performed with immunoSEQ multiplex PCR; in TCRdb, only in-frame clones are kept and a portion is missing. The repertoire consists of more than 2,000,000 clones, with around 90% occurring once and the leading ten covering about 0.13%. Healthy and HIV-negative, the adult donors had no recent acute infections or vaccinations. With regard to this clone: Its target is not known.

The TCR comes from a man aged 18 to 30 in good health. This chain joins TRBV4-1 and TRBJ1-6; possible D gene TRBD1, 6 bases. The sequencing input was naive CD4+ T cells sorted from blood. Regarding subset: CD45RA+ positively selected. The CDR3 spells CASSQVTGLPNSPLHF. The CDR3 bases are TGCGCCAGCAGCCAAGTCACAGGGCTCCCAAATTCACCCCTCCACTTT.